Each of the 8 T cell receptor beta chains below was sequenced from the same sample in a study of shared clonotypes between healthy human individuals. Produced via immunoSEQ multiplex PCR; TCRdb's table is partial and in-frame only. The sample lists some 1.5 million clones, roughly 96% occurring once. The sample consisted of naive CD4+ T cells sorted from blood. Subset: CD45RA+ positively selected. These receptors all stem from a man aged 25-40 years in good health.

The chain couples TRBV10-3 to TRBJ2-1, with D perhaps matching TRBD2 (6 bases). The V gene's germline CDR1 is ENHRY and CDR2 SYGVKD. Trimming took off 9 bases at V and 4 bases at J, with 19 bases between the two ends. This CDR3 is 15 amino acids long. This CDR3 reads CAILRAGEKYNEQFF. The CDR3 bases are TGTGCCATACTTCGAGCGGGCGAAAAATACAATGAGCAGTTCTTC.

The V and J genes are TRBV2 and TRBJ2-5; 10 bases fit TRBD1. The CDR3 extends over 15 amino acids. The V gene end was trimmed by 9 bases and the J gene end by 5 bases; junction bases not matched to a gene: 12. Germline values: CDR1 SNHLY, CDR2 FYNNEI. CDR3 DNA sequence: TGTGCCAGGCTTTCTCCGGGACAGGGGATGGAGACCCAGTACTTC. Protein product: CARLSPGQGMETQYF.

V gene TRBV10-3 combines with J gene TRBJ2-3, with TRBD2 as a possible D gene (6 bases). CDR3 length: 15 residues. In germline, CDR1 is ENHRY, CDR2 SYGVKD. Trimming pared 5 bases from V and 0 bases from J, leaving 12 bases between. CDR3 DNA: TGTGCCATCAGTCAAAAGCGGGCTAGCACAGATACGCAGTATTTT. This codes for CAISQKRASTDTQYF.

This sequence joins TRBV7-2 and TRBJ2-1; 11 positions agree with TRBD2. This CDR3 is 16 amino acids long. Germline V gives CDR1 SGHTA, CDR2 FQGNSA. The junction had 5 bases not matched to a gene; V was cut back by 6 bases and J by 1 base. The chain's CDR3 is CASSTGTSGSYNEQFF. CDR3 DNA sequence: TGTGCCAGCAGTACTGGGACTAGCGGTTCCTACAATGAGCAGTTCTTC.

For the CDR3, the DNA is TGTGCCAGCAGCCAGGGACATGTCTCTGGAAACACCATATATTTT. Amino acids: CASSQGHVSGNTIYF. This chain connects TRBV4-2 to TRBJ1-3; D is perhaps TRBD1 (6 bases). V was pared by 3 bases and J by 0 bases, with 9 bases between. The germline V gene has CDR1 LGHNA and CDR2 YNFKEQ. The CDR3 length is 15 residues.

V usage is TRBV6-5 and J usage is TRBJ2-2; the D gene could be TRBD1 or TRBD2 (5 bases each). Trimming pared 0 bases from V and 7 bases from J, leaving 12 bases between. The length of the CDR3 is 15 residues. Germline CDR1 reads MNHEY; CDR2 reads SVGAGI. CDR3 sequence reads: CASSYSIGDLGELFF. As DNA, the CDR3 is TGTGCCAGCAGTTACTCGATAGGGGACCTCGGGGAGCTGTTTTTT.

The chain links TRBV2 to TRBJ1-1; unclear D gene. Germline CDR1 is SNHLY and CDR2 is FYNNEI. V lost 0 bases to trimming and J lost 5 bases, with 13 bases between them. The CDR3 is made up of 15 amino acids. This CDR3 reads CASSEALSAITEAFF. CDR3 coding DNA: TGTGCCAGCAGTGAAGCGCTCTCGGCAATTACTGAAGCTTTCTTT.

J is TRBJ2-1 and V is TRBV9, with 10 bases lining up with TRBD1. With 0 bases clipped from V and 6 bases from J, the junction kept 3 bases outside the gene matches. There are 15 residues in the CDR3. The V gene's germline CDR1 is SGDLS and CDR2 YYNGEE. Written as DNA, the CDR3 is TGTGCCAGCAGCGTAGGCGGGACAGGGGTCAATGAGCAGTTCTTC. As protein: CASSVGGTGVNEQFF.